These 12 T cell receptor beta chains originate from one sample sequenced in a study of blood T cell repertoires in COVID-19. The data were produced by immunoSEQ multiplex PCR, yet TCRdb's version contains in-frame clones alone and is incomplete. Seen here are a few hundred thousand clones, more than 90% observed once, and the top ten hold approximately 18%. Sequencing was done on a sample of PBMCs or T cells enriched from blood (not recorded which). These receptors originate from a woman under 40 who had recovered from COVID-19.

The rearrangement uses TRBV19 and TRBJ2-1; D remains ambiguous. Germline CDR1 and CDR2: LNHDA and SQIVND (reference sequence). CDR3 length: 13 residues. The V and J ends lost 0 bases and 7 bases respectively, with 7 bases between them. CDR3 nucleotides: TGTGCCAGTAGTATAGATCCCCGTAATGAGCAGTTCTTC. Protein sequence: CASSIDPRNEQFF.

The genes are TRBV5-1 and TRBJ2-7, with D possibly TRBD2 on 5 matching bases. Germline V CDR1 and CDR2: SGHRS, YFSETQ. The CDR3 extends over 15 amino acids. Trimming stripped 0 bases from V and 1 base from J, with 11 bases between. This chain's CDR3 is CASSLGQAGSYEQYF. The CDR3 nucleotides are TGCGCCAGCAGCTTGGGCCAGGCGGGTTCCTACGAGCAGTACTTC.

The rearrangement joins TRBV14 to TRBJ1-1, with TRBD1 as a possible D gene (6 bases). This CDR3 is 13 amino acids long. Between the trimmed V and J ends, which lost 0 bases and 11 bases, there was a span of 13 bases. Germline V gives CDR1 SGHDN, CDR2 FVKESK. The CDR3 DNA is TGTGCCAGCAGCCAAGATCTCGGGGGGCCGGCTTTCTTT. The encoded protein is CASSQDLGGPAFF.

The CDR3 DNA reads TGTGCCAGCAGCGAAAGAGGGGGCCACGAGCAGTTCTTC. Residues: CASSERGGHEQFF. The chain couples TRBV27 to TRBJ2-1; 7 bases are shared with TRBD1. V was pared by 6 bases and J by 10 bases, with 9 bases of the junction left unmatched. The CDR3 length is 13 residues. Germline V gives CDR1 MNHEY, CDR2 SMNVEV (reference sequence).

The chain employs TRBV7-2 and TRBJ1-3; unclear D gene. CDR1 and CDR2 from the germline V gene are SGHTA and FQGNSA. The length of the CDR3 is 16 residues. V gave up 4 bases and J gave up 0 bases, with 13 bases separating them. The CDR3 here is CASSSSPAGSGNTIYF. CDR3 bases: TGTGCCAGCAGCTCCTCCCCGGCAGGCTCTGGAAACACCATATATTTT.

The chain uses TRBV18 and TRBJ2-1, with TRBD1 matching over 7 bases. Trimming cost V 1 base and J 5 bases; bases outside gene matches: 8. This CDR3 has 16 amino acids. In germline, CDR1 is KGHSH, CDR2 LQKENI. In nucleotides, the CDR3 is TGTGCCAGCTCACCACGGGAAGGGGGCGCCGACAATGAGCAGTTCTTC. This codes for CASSPREGGADNEQFF.

The rearrangement joins TRBV12-3 or TRBV12-4 to TRBJ1-5; the D gene is possibly TRBD1 (5 bases). This CDR3 comprises 13 residues. Trimming left V 3 bases short and J 8 bases short, with 11 bases between. CDR3 bases: TGTGCCAGCAGTTTTAGCAGGGCTGAGCCCCAGCATTTT. Its translation is CASSFSRAEPQHF.

This chain connects TRBV5-4 to TRBJ2-3; D perhaps matches TRBD1 (6 bases). Germline-derived CDR1 and CDR2 are SGHNT and YYREEE (reference sequence). With 3 bases removed from V and 3 bases from J, the gap between germline ends came to 14 bases. This CDR3 has 15 residues. The CDR3 here is CASSSQGAGTDTQYF. Here the CDR3 DNA reads TGTGCCAGCAGCTCACAGGGAGCCGGGACAGATACGCAGTATTTT.

V gene TRBV28 combines with J gene TRBJ2-7; D is possibly TRBD1 (5 bases). Trimming removed 5 bases at V and 5 bases at J, with 13 bases between. This CDR3 spans 13 amino acids. The germline V gene has CDR1 MDHEN and CDR2 SYDVKM. The DNA of the CDR3 is TGTGCCAGCAGTCGGCAGGGAAGCAACGAGCAGTACTTC. It yields the protein CASSRQGSNEQYF.

V and J are TRBV6-5 and TRBJ1-2, with D possibly matching TRBD1 (6 bases). In germline, CDR1 is MNHEY, CDR2 SVGAGI. Trimming pared 10 bases from V and 5 bases from J, leaving 20 bases between. The CDR3 length is 14 residues. Here the CDR3 DNA reads TGTGCCATCTTAGCGGGCGAGGGGGGGTATGGCTACACCTTC. Amino acids: CAILAGEGGYGYTF.

This chain connects TRBV6-2 or TRBV6-3 to TRBJ1-4, with D possibly being TRBD1 (6 bases). Germline V lookup: CDR1 MNHEY, CDR2 SVGEGT. The CDR3 has 18 amino acids. Trimming stripped 4 bases from V and 7 bases from J, with 25 bases between. The CDR3, as DNA: TGTGCCAGCAGTTCCAACCTTAAGGGACAAAGGGAGTTTGAAAAACTGTTTTTT. Translating it yields CASSSNLKGQREFEKLFF.

The rearrangement links TRBV27 to TRBJ2-7; 7 bases agree with TRBD1. Germline V gene lookup returns CDR1 MNHEY and CDR2 SMNVEV (reference sequence). This CDR3 spans 13 amino acids. V trimming: 6 bases; J trimming: 3 bases; junction bases outside the gene matches: 5. The CDR3 DNA is TGTGCCAGCAGGGGGCAGGGGGACTACGAGCAGTACTTC. Translating gives CASRGQGDYEQYF.